This record looks at one TCR beta chain sequence and its context. The antigen remains undetermined. This CDR3 contains 13 residues. V was pared by 5 bases and J by 8 bases, with 15 bases between. The germline CDR1 and CDR2 sequences are SGHTA and FQGTGA. Semi-nested PCR with Nested Universal Primer A followed constant-region reverse priming of full-length variable regions. In TCRdb, the 5' RACE reads were re-called with MiXCR into one record per CDR3 protein. The table has under 60,000 distinct CDR3 sequences, about 28% seen once. Study conclusions and caveats: Tumor Treg TCRs overlapped most with tumor naive CD4+ cells.

The rearrangement joins TRBV7-3 to TRBJ1-2; a possible D gene is TRBD1 (5 bases). The sequenced material came from naive CD4+ T cells sorted from blood. The subset was: naive CD4+ T cells, CD4+CD45RA+CD25-. The origin of this receptor is a female donor with breast cancer. CDR3 bases: TGTGCCAGCAGCCGCGCTCGGGACGGGGGCTACACCTTC. It translates to CASSRARDGGYTF.